The sequence of this TCR beta chain was determined in a study of blood T cell repertoires in COVID-19. About the research overall: The cDNA or gDNA used as material had been derived from T cells, B-cell-depleted T cells, or PBMCs.

The assay was immunoSEQ multiplex PCR, and TCRdb's table has in-frame clones only and misses some. This sample has just under 95,000 clones, with 80% found just once. CDR3 length: 18 residues. Germline assignment: CDR1 SNHLY and CDR2 FYNNEI. V shed 4 bases, J shed 8 bases, and the junction held 16 bases outside the gene matches. The V and J genes are TRBV2 and TRBJ2-1; 11 nucleotides line up with TRBD2. The source is a human donor in a cohort sampled during active COVID-19. The specimen sequenced was peripheral blood. In nucleotides, the CDR3 is TGTGCCAGCAGTGTACAAATAGCGACTAGCGGGATAATACATGAGCAGTTCTTC. It yields the protein CASSVQIATSGIIHEQFF.